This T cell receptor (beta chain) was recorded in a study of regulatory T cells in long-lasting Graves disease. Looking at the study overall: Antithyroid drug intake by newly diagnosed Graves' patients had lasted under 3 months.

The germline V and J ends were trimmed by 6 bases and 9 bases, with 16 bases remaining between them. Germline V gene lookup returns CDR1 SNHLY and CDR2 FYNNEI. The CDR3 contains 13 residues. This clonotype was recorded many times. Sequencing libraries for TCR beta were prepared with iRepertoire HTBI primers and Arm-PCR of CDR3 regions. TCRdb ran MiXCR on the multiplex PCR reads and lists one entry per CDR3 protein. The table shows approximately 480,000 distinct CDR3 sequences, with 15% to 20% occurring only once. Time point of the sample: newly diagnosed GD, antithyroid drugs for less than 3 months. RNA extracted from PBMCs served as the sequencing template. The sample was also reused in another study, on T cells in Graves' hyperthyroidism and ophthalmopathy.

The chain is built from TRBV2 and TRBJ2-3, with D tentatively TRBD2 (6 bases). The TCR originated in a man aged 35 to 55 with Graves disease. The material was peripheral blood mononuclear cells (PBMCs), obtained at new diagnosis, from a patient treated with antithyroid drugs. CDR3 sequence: CASRRDSQGTQYF. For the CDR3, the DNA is TGTGCCAGCAGGCGGGACTCTCAAGGCACGCAGTATTTT. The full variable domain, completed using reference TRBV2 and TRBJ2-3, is EPEVTQTPSHQVTQMGQEVILRCVPISNHLYFYWYRQILGQKVEFLVSFYNNEISEKSEIFDDQFSVERPDGSNFTLKIRSTKLEDSAMYFCASRRDSQGTQYFGPGTRLTVL.